The 22 T cell receptor beta chains below all came from one sample that was sequenced in a study of Graves' ophthalmopathy and Graves' hyperthyroidism. CDR3 regions of TCR beta were amplified from RNA transcripts. HTBI primers were employed in first-round RT-PCR, then a second-round multiplex PCR followed. In TCRdb, the multiplex PCR reads were re-called with MiXCR into one record per CDR3 protein. The table includes some 240,000 distinct CDR3 sequences, 45% detected once. The sample was peripheral blood. These receptors were taken from an adult man with Graves' ophthalmopathy.

The chain joins TRBV5-4 to TRBJ2-7; perhaps D is TRBD1 or TRBD2 (6 bases each). Germline CDR1 reads SGHNT; CDR2 reads YYREEE (reference sequence). This CDR3 comprises 16 residues. With 4 bases removed from V and 0 bases from J, the gap between germline ends came to 17 bases. CDR3 sequence: CASSRGWGADSYEQYF. The CDR3 region has the DNA TGTGCCAGCAGCAGAGGATGGGGGGCGGACTCCTACGAGCAGTACTTC.

The chain has TRBV20-1 and TRBJ1-1; D is ambiguous. With 2 bases removed from V and 12 bases from J, the gap between germline ends came to 25 bases. From germline, CDR1 is DFQATT and CDR2 SNEGSKA (reference sequence). This CDR3 spans 15 amino acids. CDR3 loop: CSARNDAKVYSATFF. Here the CDR3 DNA reads TGCAGTGCTAGAAACGACGCAAAGGTCTACTCCGCTACTTTCTTT.

This clonotype was seen a handful of times. The chain couples TRBV7-2 to TRBJ2-5; the match to TRBD2 covers 11 bases. After removal of 3 bases from V and 2 bases from J, the junction contained 8 bases not matched to a gene. Germline CDR1 and CDR2: SGHTA and FQGNSA. The CDR3 has 17 amino acids. CDR3 bases: TGTGCCAGCAGCTTTCGACAGGGACTAGCGGCTCAAGAGACCCAGTACTTC. Protein product: CASSFRQGLAAQETQYF.

This clonotype has a handful of counts. This rearrangement joins TRBV20-1 to TRBJ2-1; 7 positions match TRBD2. V shed 1 base and J 7 bases; nucleotides not matched to a gene: 10. This CDR3 region has 15 residues. CDR1 is DFQATT, CDR2 SNEGSKA, per germline (reference sequence). The CDR3 DNA reads as TGCAGTGCTAGAGCACTAAGGAGGGGAGGGAATGAGCAGTTCTTC. Its translation: CSARALRRGGNEQFF.

The V gene is TRBV24-1, the J gene TRBJ2-5; the D gene is possibly TRBD2 (6 bases). CDR3 length: 17 amino acids. The germline gives CDR1 KGHDR, CDR2 SFDVKD. The ends were cut back, 3 bases at V and 5 bases at J, with 21 bases in the middle. The CDR3: CATSDMRGSAGMETQYF. In DNA form, the CDR3 reads TGTGCCACCAGTGATATGCGGGGATCGGCTGGGATGGAGACCCAGTACTTC.

The chain joins TRBV7-9 to TRBJ2-5; perhaps TRBD2 as D (6 bases). Trimming took off 1 base at V and 7 bases at J, with 22 bases between the two ends. Germline CDR1 SEHNR, CDR2 FQNEAQ (reference sequence). This CDR3 contains 17 residues. CDR3 region: CASSLGTTRAKSGTQYF. For the CDR3, the DNA is TGTGCCAGCAGCTTAGGGACTACCCGGGCGAAGAGTGGGACCCAGTACTTC.

Only a few counts were recorded for this clonotype. The gene calls are TRBV12-3 or TRBV12-4 and TRBJ2-7, with D hard to call. The V gene lost 6 bases and the J gene lost 1 base, with 10 bases spanning the gap. The CDR3 is 13 residues long. CDR3 residues: CASSPDTSYEQYF. The CDR3 nucleotides are TGTGCCAGCAGCCCCGACACTTCCTACGAGCAGTACTTC.

The V call is TRBV3-1, the J call TRBJ1-5; no firm D call. Looked up from germline, CDR1 is LGHDT and CDR2 is YNNKEL (reference sequence). Trimming stripped 3 bases from V and 4 bases from J, with 4 bases between. This CDR3 is built from 12 residues. In DNA form, the CDR3 reads TGTGCCAGCAGCCACCCGAATCAGCCCCAGCATTTT. It codes for CASSHPNQPQHF.

The rearrangement joins TRBV19 to TRBJ1-1, with 7 bases lining up with TRBD1. This CDR3 is built from 18 residues. J was trimmed by 2 bases and V by 4 bases; bases with no gene match: 16. Germline-derived CDR1 and CDR2 are LNHDA and SQIVND (reference sequence). The CDR3 is CASSSNSRRGQLNTEAFF. The CDR3 DNA reads as TGTGCCAGTAGTAGTAATTCCCGACGGGGACAGTTAAACACTGAAGCTTTCTTT.

The chain has TRBV2 and TRBJ1-1; 9 bases agree with TRBD1. The CDR3 loop spans 14 amino acids. Trimming took 6 bases from V and 9 from J; bases not matched to a gene: 11. CDR1 SNHLY and CDR2 FYNNEI come from the germline V gene. The CDR3 region is CASRKEDRGSKAFF. The CDR3 DNA reads as TGTGCCAGCAGGAAGGAGGACAGGGGATCTAAAGCTTTCTTT.

The gene calls are TRBV25-1 and TRBJ2-7, with TRBD1 as a possible D gene (6 bases). The CDR3 has 15 amino acids. The germline V gene encodes CDR1 MGHDK and CDR2 SYGVNS. The V end lost 8 bases, the J end lost 2 bases, and 19 bases lay between the germline ends. Written as DNA, the CDR3 is TGTGCCAGCTCACCACCCTCGGGACACACCTACGAGCAGTACTTC. This sequence encodes CASSPPSGHTYEQYF.

In its sample, this clonotype was seen a few times. CDR3 in amino acids: CSARVGREIEETQYF. DNA of the CDR3: TGCAGTGCTAGAGTAGGCAGGGAGATAGAAGAGACCCAGTACTTC. The V and J genes are TRBV20-1 and TRBJ2-5; D tentatively reads TRBD1 or TRBD2 (5 bases each). Germline V gives CDR1 DFQATT, CDR2 SNEGSKA (reference sequence). The CDR3 has 15 residues. Trimming left V 1 base short and J 3 bases short, with 15 bases between.

The sample holds a few counts of this clonotype. The chain links TRBV5-6 to TRBJ1-2; possible D gene TRBD1, 5 bases. Trimming took 5 bases from V and 4 from J, leaving 18 bases between them. The length of the CDR3 is 15 residues. Germline lookup yields CDR1 SGHDT and CDR2 YYEEEE. The DNA for the CDR3 is TGTGCCAGCAGTTACCGTCTGCAGGGAAGCTATGGCTACACCTTC. It yields the protein CASSYRLQGSYGYTF.

The V call is TRBV5-1, the J call TRBJ1-1; tentative D call: TRBD1 (5 bases). V was pared by 4 bases and J by 5 bases, with 18 bases between. The V gene's germline CDR1 is SGHRS and CDR2 YFSETQ. The CDR3 runs 15 residues. In DNA, the CDR3 is TGCGCCAGCAGCCCCTTGGGCCACCGGACAACTGAAGCTTTCTTT. It yields the protein CASSPLGHRTTEAFF.

The chain has TRBV2 and TRBJ2-5; either TRBD1 or TRBD2 may fit D (5 bases each). Trimming removed 5 bases at V and 3 bases at J, with 19 bases between. Germline V gene data show CDR1 as SNHLY and CDR2 as FYNNEI. This CDR3 contains 16 residues. CDR3 sequence: CASSLGEGTAEETQYF. The CDR3 bases are TGTGCCAGCAGTTTAGGTGAGGGGACGGCGGAAGAGACCCAGTACTTC.

V usage is TRBV29-1 and J usage is TRBJ1-2, with no clear D. This CDR3 comprises 11 residues. The V and J ends lost 5 bases and 3 bases respectively, with 7 bases between them. Germline V gives CDR1 SQVTM, CDR2 ANQGSEA. The CDR3 loop reads CSVLDHYGYTF. Written as DNA, the CDR3 is TGCAGCGTTCTGGACCACTATGGCTACACCTTC. The variable domain in full, with the rest retrieved from reference TRBV29-1 and TRBJ1-2, is SAVISQKPSRDICQRGTSLTIQCQVDSQVTMMFWYRQQPGQSLTLIATANQGSEATYESGFVIDKFPISRPNLTFSTLTVSNMSPEDSSIYLCSVLDHYGYTFGSGTRLTVV.

This clonotype was seen once. This may come from a read error, since a much larger clone is one base off. The chain uses TRBV15 and TRBJ1-2; D is unclear. This CDR3 contains 14 residues. V dropped 3 bases and J dropped 4 bases, with 12 bases sitting between them. CDR1 and CDR2 (germline): LNHNV, YYDKDF (reference sequence). CDR3 nucleotide sequence: TGTGCCACCAGCAGGCAGGAGTTTAGCTATGGCTACACCTTC. Residues: CATSRQEFSYGYTF.

This clonotype has more than one count but fewer than ten. The rearrangement uses TRBV7-9 and TRBJ2-7, with D tentatively TRBD1 (5 bases). The ends were cut back, 5 bases at V and 0 bases at J, with 17 bases in the middle. The CDR3 contains 16 residues. From germline, CDR1 is SEHNR and CDR2 FQNEAQ (reference sequence). The DNA of the CDR3 is TGTGCCAGCAGCACCTGGCAGGGCGGAAACTCCTACGAGCAGTACTTC. Protein sequence: CASSTWQGGNSYEQYF. Drawing the rest from reference TRBV7-9 and TRBJ2-7, the complete variable domain is DTGVSQNPRHKITKRGQNVTFRCDPISEHNRLYWYRQTLGQGPEFLTYFQNEAQLEKSRLLSDRFSAERPKGSFSTLEIQRTEQGDSAMYLCASSTWQGGNSYEQYFGPGTRLTVT.

The chain couples TRBV7-2 to TRBJ2-3, with D unclear. This CDR3 has 11 residues. Germline V gives CDR1 SGHTA, CDR2 FQGNSA. Trimming left V 3 bases short and J 2 bases short, with 0 bases between. DNA of the CDR3: TGTGCCAGCAGCTTCACAGATACGCAGTATTTT. Translated, it gives CASSFTDTQYF.

The rearrangement links TRBV6-4 to TRBJ2-2; D unresolved. This CDR3 comprises 13 residues. Germline loops: CDR1 MRHNA, CDR2 SNTAGT. V lost 3 bases, J lost 4 bases, and 6 bases lay in between. The CDR3 protein is CASSEKGTGELFF. The CDR3 nucleotides are TGTGCCAGCAGTGAAAAGGGCACCGGGGAGCTGTTTTTT.

V is TRBV12-3 or TRBV12-4 and J is TRBJ2-2, with D perhaps assigned TRBD1 or TRBD2 (5 bases each). The CDR3 loop spans 14 amino acids. Trimming left V 5 bases short and J 3 bases short, with 10 bases between. The CDR3 coding sequence is TGTGCCAGCAGTCAACGGGACGACACCGGGGAGCTGTTTTTT. Its translation: CASSQRDDTGELFF.

A single count supports this clonotype. The chain couples TRBV28 to TRBJ2-6, with no clear D. Germline CDR1 is MDHEN and CDR2 is SYDVKM. V gave up 5 bases and J gave up 0 bases, with 8 bases separating them. The CDR3 covers 15 residues. The CDR3, as DNA: TGTGCCAGCAGTAGCCGGAACTCTGGGGCCAACGTCCTGACTTTC. This translates into CASSSRNSGANVLTF. Full variable domain (outside the CDR3, taken from reference TRBV28 and TRBJ2-6): DVKVTQSSRYLVKRTGEKVFLECVQDMDHENMFWYRQDPGLGLRLIYFSYDVKMKEKGDIPEGYSVSREKKERFSLILESASTNQTSMYLCASSSRNSGANVLTFGAGSRLTVL.